The 14 T cell receptor beta chains below all came from one sample that was sequenced in a study of identical twins. TCRdb processed the 5' RACE reads anew with MiXCR; each CDR3 protein has one entry. Of 500,000 or so distinct CDR3 sequences in the sample, about 20% were seen once. Another study also made use of these data, one on T cells expressing NK-cell markers.

Source material: CD4+ T cells sorted from blood. These receptors originate from a woman aged 18-29 years in good health.

This clonotype was counted only a few times. The V call is TRBV5-1, the J call TRBJ2-3, with 8 bases that match TRBD2. Trimming cost V 0 bases and J 1 base; bases outside gene matches: 10. Germline CDR1 and CDR2: SGHRS and YFSETQ. The CDR3 loop spans 18 amino acids. The CDR3 nucleotides read TGCGCCAGCAGCTTGGAAGCGGGGGCCATAATTCGCACAGATACGCAGTATTTT. As protein: CASSLEAGAIIRTDTQYF. Together with reference TRBV5-1 and TRBJ2-3, the CDR3 gives the full variable domain: KAGVTQTPRYLIKTRGQQVTLSCSPISGHRSVSWYQQTPGQGLQFLFEYFSETQRNKGNFPGRFSGRQFSNSRSEMNVSTLELGDSALYLCASSLEAGAIIRTDTQYFGPGTRLTVL.

This clonotype was observed many times. The rearrangement joins TRBV29-1 to TRBJ2-1; 12 nucleotides line up with TRBD1. The CDR3 covers 14 residues. The junction had 6 bases not matched to a gene; V was cut back by 3 bases and J by 9 bases. Germline assignment: CDR1 SQVTM and CDR2 ANQGSEA. This CDR3 reads CSVDGTGGRGEQFF. For the CDR3, the DNA is TGCAGCGTTGACGGGACAGGGGGCCGGGGTGAGCAGTTCTTC.

V gene TRBV25-1 combines with J gene TRBJ1-6, with D possibly being TRBD1 (5 bases). Trimming took 6 bases from V and 7 from J, leaving 13 bases between them. Germline-derived CDR1 and CDR2 are MGHDK and SYGVNS. The CDR3 spans 14 residues. CDR3 residues: CASRKRDLNSPLHF. The CDR3 nucleotides read TGTGCCAGCAGGAAGCGGGACCTGAATTCACCCCTCCACTTT.

This clonotype came up many times. The genes are TRBV6-4 and TRBJ2-1, with 8 bases matching TRBD2. Germline lookup yields CDR1 MRHNA and CDR2 SNTAGT. V was clipped by 3 bases and J by 7 bases; unmatched bases: 8. There are 15 residues in the CDR3. CDR3 region: CASSEAGARRNEQFF. For the CDR3, the DNA is TGTGCCAGCAGTGAAGCGGGGGCGAGAAGGAATGAGCAGTTCTTC.

The genes are TRBV12-3 or TRBV12-4 and TRBJ2-6; the match to TRBD1 covers 7 bases. With V trimmed by 5 bases and J by 0 bases, 10 bases remained unmatched. The CDR3 has 18 amino acids. CDR3 DNA sequence: TGTGCCAGCAGTGCCCGACAGGGCGGAAGCTCTGGGGCCAACGTCCTGACTTTC. This sequence encodes CASSARQGGSSGANVLTF.

This clonotype occurred a few times. Here the CDR3 DNA reads TGTGCCAGCTCATTAACAGCCCCCTCCTACGAGCAGTACTTC. Translation: CASSLTAPSYEQYF. The chain employs TRBV18 and TRBJ2-7; D gene ambiguous. The CDR3 extends over 14 amino acids. Deletions cut 5 bases from V and 0 bases from J, with 11 bases between. Germline V gives CDR1 KGHSH, CDR2 LQKENI. Supplemented by reference TRBV18 and TRBJ2-7, the full variable domain reads NAGVMQNPRHLVRRRGQEARLRCSPMKGHSHVYWYRQLPEEGLKFMVYLQKENIIDESGMPKERFSAEFPKEGPSILRIQQVVRGDSAAYFCASSLTAPSYEQYFGPGTRLTVT.

V and J are TRBV2 and TRBJ1-2; a weak D match, TRBD1 (5 bases). The germline V and J ends were trimmed by 10 bases and 0 bases, with 15 bases remaining between them. The length of the CDR3 is 14 residues. Germline V lookup: CDR1 SNHLY, CDR2 FYNNEI. CDR3 region: CAKGYPGPNYGYTF. The CDR3 DNA follows: TGTGCCAAGGGGTACCCAGGGCCTAACTATGGCTACACCTTC.

The CDR3 region has the DNA TGCAGTGCTAGCGCGGGAGGGGGCTACGAGCAGTACTTC. Encoded protein: CSASAGGGYEQYF. The chain carries TRBV20-1 and TRBJ2-7, with 9 bases matching TRBD2. V gave up 3 bases and J gave up 3 bases; unmatched junction bases: 3. CDR1 is DFQATT, CDR2 SNEGSKA, per germline (reference sequence). CDR3 length equals 13 residues.

The V gene is TRBV3-1, the J gene TRBJ2-1; D tentatively fits TRBD1 or TRBD2 (5 bases each). Per the germline V gene, CDR1 is LGHDT and CDR2 is YNNKEL (reference sequence). Trimming took off 1 base at V and 8 bases at J, with 15 bases between the two ends. The CDR3 runs 15 residues. This chain's CDR3 is CASSQVPGRSDEQFF. CDR3 nucleotide sequence: TGTGCCAGCAGCCAAGTTCCGGGACGTAGCGATGAGCAGTTCTTC.

This clonotype was seen just once. The V and J genes are TRBV7-8 and TRBJ1-2; D not certain. There are 14 residues in the CDR3. V lost 1 base, J lost 4 bases, and 10 bases lay in between. CDR1 is SGHVS and CDR2 is FQNEAQ in the germline V gene. CDR3 loop: CASSLERGFYGYTF. As DNA, the CDR3 is TGTGCCAGCAGCTTAGAGCGGGGATTCTATGGCTACACCTTC. Full variable domain (rest looked up from reference TRBV7-8 and TRBJ1-2): GAGVSQSPRYKVAKRGQDVALRCDPISGHVSLFWYQQALGQGPEFLTYFQNEAQLDKSGLPSDRFFAERPEGSVSTLKIQRTQQEDSAVYLCASSLERGFYGYTFGSGTRLTVV.

This rearrangement joins TRBV29-1 to TRBJ1-1; 12 bases agree with TRBD1. CDR3 length: 12 residues. V lost 6 bases and J lost 10; bases outside the gene matches: 6. Germline V gene sequence: CDR1 SQVTM, CDR2 ANQGSEA. CDR3 amino acids: CSVRPGQGAAFF. The CDR3 DNA reads TGCAGCGTCAGACCGGGACAGGGGGCAGCTTTCTTT. The full variable domain, rest sourced from reference TRBV29-1 and TRBJ1-1, is SAVISQKPSRDICQRGTSLTIQCQVDSQVTMMFWYRQQPGQSLTLIATANQGSEATYESGFVIDKFPISRPNLTFSTLTVSNMSPEDSSIYLCSVRPGQGAAFFGQGTRLTVV.

The chain is built from TRBV12-3 or TRBV12-4 and TRBJ1-5; no clear D gene. Trimming stripped 2 bases from V and 4 bases from J, with 6 bases between. The CDR3 spans 13 residues. The CDR3 protein is CASSLTVNQPQHF. Written as DNA, the CDR3 is TGTGCCAGCAGTTTAACCGTAAATCAGCCCCAGCATTTT.

The chain couples TRBV7-2 to TRBJ2-7; D unresolved. With 5 bases removed from V and 0 bases from J, the gap between germline ends came to 11 bases. The CDR3 is 14 residues long. Germline CDR1 reads SGHTA; CDR2 reads FQGNSA. The CDR3 loop reads CASSPPHRSYEQYF. The CDR3 DNA reads TGTGCCAGCAGCCCCCCGCACCGCTCCTACGAGCAGTACTTC.

This clonotype was seen a few times. The chain has TRBV20-1 and TRBJ2-3, with 12 bases matching TRBD2. In germline, CDR1 is DFQATT, CDR2 SNEGSKA (reference sequence). This CDR3 is built from 15 residues. V lost 6 bases and J lost 4; bases outside the gene matches: 8. The CDR3 spells CSAPRLAGVSDTQYF. The DNA of the CDR3 is TGCAGTGCGCCCCGACTAGCGGGAGTGTCAGATACGCAGTATTTT.